These 31 T cell receptor beta chains came from one sample sequenced in a study of blood T cell repertoires in COVID-19. The protocol was immunoSEQ multiplex PCR, while the TCRdb copy is restricted to in-frame clones and leaves out a portion. The data hold about 130,000 clones, with approximately 90% observed a single time. Specimen: peripheral blood. The receptors here all came from a man between 50 and 59 years old with COVID-19, enrolled during active disease.

CDR3 nucleotides: TGTGCCAGCACCGTGAAGGACAGGGGGACCAACGAGCAGTACTTC. This sequence encodes CASTVKDRGTNEQYF. The chain uses TRBV5-4 and TRBJ2-7, with TRBD1 matching 10 bases. Per the germline V gene, CDR1 is SGHNT and CDR2 is YYREEE (reference sequence). V was clipped by 6 bases and J by 5 bases; unmatched bases: 11. This CDR3 is built from 15 residues.

The chain employs TRBV3-1 (or the pseudogene TRBV3-2) and TRBJ2-5; 8 nucleotides match TRBD2. Germline values: CDR1 LGHDT, CDR2 YNNKEL (reference sequence). This CDR3 is 16 amino acids long. After removal of 1 base from V and 3 bases from J, the junction contained 7 bases not matched to a gene. The DNA for the CDR3 is TGTGCCAGCAGCCAAGCGCATAGCGGGGATAAAGAGACCCAGTACTTC. It specifies CASSQAHSGDKETQYF.

The V and J genes are TRBV27 and TRBJ1-5; D is undetermined. CDR1 is MNHEY and CDR2 is SMNVEV in the germline V gene (reference sequence). The CDR3 length is 14 residues. V lost 5 bases to trimming and J lost 2 bases, with 10 bases between them. The CDR3 loop is CASSPGGGNQPQHF. CDR3 bases: TGTGCCAGCAGTCCCGGCGGGGGCAATCAGCCCCAGCATTTT.

This chain connects TRBV18 to TRBJ2-3; 9 bases are shared with TRBD1. V lost 1 base, J lost 2 bases, and 4 bases stayed unmatched. This CDR3 is 16 amino acids long. In germline, CDR1 is KGHSH, CDR2 LQKENI. The CDR3 loop is CASSPLTGGTTDTQYF. As DNA, the CDR3 is TGTGCCAGCTCACCACTCACAGGGGGCACCACAGATACGCAGTATTTT.

This clone turned up a few times. This chain uses TRBV7-3 with TRBJ2-3, with unresolved D. The CDR3 has 15 residues. The V end was cut by 5 bases, the J end by 0 bases, with 12 bases between. Germline V gene data show CDR1 as SGHTA and CDR2 as FQGTGA. The CDR3 is CASSPRLGSTDTQYF. DNA for the CDR3: TGTGCCAGCAGCCCCCGGCTCGGGAGCACAGATACGCAGTATTTT.

This chain uses TRBV6-5 with TRBJ2-3, with 7 bases fitting TRBD2. CDR3 size: 13 residues. The V segment lost 6 bases and the J segment 8 bases; nucleotides outside the gene matches: 8. Germline CDR1 MNHEY, CDR2 SVGAGI. CDR3 in amino acids: CASSATLAGTQYF. The CDR3 DNA reads as TGTGCCAGCAGCGCCACATTAGCGGGTACGCAGTATTTT.

The chain uses TRBV30 and TRBJ2-7; D perhaps matches TRBD2 (6 bases). The germline gives CDR1 GTSNPN, CDR2 SVGIG (reference sequence). Trimming took 0 bases from V and 7 from J, leaving 13 bases between them. There are 13 residues in the CDR3. CDR3 loop: CAWSVLAGWEQYV. The CDR3 DNA sequence: TGTGCCTGGAGTGTACTAGCAGGGTGGGAGCAGTACGTC.

This chain links TRBV7-8 with TRBJ2-1, with 9 nucleotides matching TRBD1. The germline CDR1 and CDR2 sequences are SGHVS and FQNEAQ. The CDR3 runs 13 residues. Trimming at V came to 6 bases and at J to 7 bases, leaving 4 bases not matched to a gene. CDR3 sequence (DNA): TGTGCCAGCAGGGGACAGGGTGGTAATGAGCAGTTCTTC. It translates to CASRGQGGNEQFF.

The chain links TRBV7-6 to TRBJ2-1, with TRBD1 matching over 10 bases. The CDR3 loop spans 15 amino acids. Germline V CDR1 and CDR2: SGHVS, FNYEAQ. Germline trimming cut 5 bases from V and 5 bases from J; bases unmatched to any gene: 6. The CDR3 reads CASSPETGGNNEQFF. CDR3 sequence (DNA): TGTGCCAGCAGCCCAGAGACAGGGGGCAACAATGAGCAGTTCTTC. The full variable domain, rest sourced from reference TRBV7-6 and TRBJ2-1, is GAGVSQSPRYKVTKRGQDVALRCDPISGHVSLYWYRQALGQGPEFLTYFNYEAQQDKSGLPNDRFSAERPEGSISTLTIQRTEQRDSAMYRCASSPETGGNNEQFFGPGTRLTVL.

The rearrangement uses TRBV19 and TRBJ2-5; maybe TRBD2 (6 bases). This CDR3 has 15 residues. V lost 6 bases and J lost 1, with 15 bases in between. Germline V gives CDR1 LNHDA, CDR2 SQIVND (reference sequence). The CDR3 reads CASSQRTNLQETQYF. In nucleotides, the CDR3 is TGTGCCAGTAGCCAGAGGACTAATCTCCAAGAGACCCAGTACTTC.

V and J are TRBV3-1 (or the pseudogene TRBV3-2) and TRBJ2-1; D may be TRBD1 (5 bases). CDR3 length: 16 amino acids. V lost 1 base, J lost 2 bases, and 12 bases lay in between. CDR1 and CDR2 from the germline V gene are LGHDT and YNNKEL (reference sequence). CDR3 region: CASSQVGAQAYNEQFF. The CDR3 DNA is TGTGCCAGCAGCCAAGTAGGGGCCCAGGCCTACAATGAGCAGTTCTTC.

A note on this clone: Other DNA sequences in this specimen translate into the identical CDR3. This sequence joins TRBV18 and TRBJ1-3; no definite D call. This CDR3 region has 12 residues. The V and J ends lost 3 bases and 4 bases respectively, with 4 bases between them. Per germline, CDR1 KGHSH and CDR2 LQKENI. The CDR3, as DNA: TGTGCCAGCTCACCTCAGGGAAACACCATATATTTT. Protein: CASSPQGNTIYF.

This clone was recorded once. The rearrangement joins TRBV3-1 (or the pseudogene TRBV3-2) to TRBJ2-2, with D unresolved. Germline CDR1 is LGHDT and CDR2 is YNNKEL (reference sequence). V lost 2 bases, J lost 6 bases, and 7 bases lay in between. The CDR3 has 13 residues. The CDR3 DNA reads as TGTGCCAGCAGCCAAAATAGATCCGGGGAGCTGTTTTTT. It encodes CASSQNRSGELFF.

The chain joins TRBV11-2 to TRBJ2-3; tentative D call: TRBD2 (6 bases). The CDR3 sequence is 14 residues long. Deletions cut 5 bases from V and 4 bases from J, with 13 bases between. Germline assignment: CDR1 SGHAT and CDR2 FQNNGV. CDR3 DNA sequence: TGTGCCAGCAGCCCGGGACTTTCTCCAGATACGCAGTATTTT. Its translation is CASSPGLSPDTQYF.

This chain connects TRBV2 to TRBJ1-6, with 7 positions matching TRBD1. In germline, CDR1 is SNHLY, CDR2 FYNNEI. Trimming cost V 6 bases and J 6 bases; bases outside gene matches: 5. The CDR3 is 14 residues long. CDR3 amino acids: CASSPGQPNSPLHF. The CDR3 nucleotides read TGTGCCAGCAGCCCGGGACAGCCTAATTCACCCCTCCACTTT.

V gene TRBV19 combines with J gene TRBJ1-5; D gene uncertain. Germline loops: CDR1 LNHDA, CDR2 SQIVND (reference sequence). This CDR3 is 13 amino acids long. V shed 8 bases and J shed 6 bases, with 14 bases lying between them. This CDR3 reads CASSSGGAQPQHF. In nucleotides, the CDR3 is TGTGCCAGTTCCTCGGGAGGCGCTCAGCCCCAGCATTTT.

CDR3 nucleotides: TGTGCCAGTAGTGGACAGGGGACGGACTCACCCCTCCACTTT. It encodes CASSGQGTDSPLHF. The chain is built from TRBV19 and TRBJ1-6; 9 bases match TRBD1. The germline V gene encodes CDR1 LNHDA and CDR2 SQIVND (reference sequence). With V trimmed by 5 bases and J by 10 bases, 6 bases remained unmatched. The CDR3 totals 14 residues.

The chain couples TRBV29-1 to TRBJ2-3; no definite D call. V dropped 0 bases and J dropped 2 bases, with 6 bases sitting between them. Germline-derived CDR1 and CDR2 are SQVTM and ANQGSEA. There are 13 residues in the CDR3. The CDR3 reads CSVEESHTDTQYF. The CDR3, as DNA: TGCAGCGTTGAAGAATCCCACACAGATACGCAGTATTTT.

V is TRBV6-2 or TRBV6-3 and J is TRBJ2-4, with a weak D call TRBD2 (6 bases). The CDR3 has 15 residues. The V gene lost 4 bases and the J gene lost 0 bases, with 10 bases spanning the gap. In germline, CDR1 is MNHEY, CDR2 SVGEGT. CDR3 loop: CASSSEGLAKNIQYF. In DNA form, the CDR3 reads TGTGCCAGCAGTTCGGAGGGTCTAGCCAAAAACATTCAGTACTTC.

A single count supports this clone. This chain uses TRBV11-2 with TRBJ2-7, with TRBD2 matching 11 bases. The CDR3 covers 14 residues. From germline, CDR1 is SGHAT and CDR2 FQNNGV. V lost 3 bases to trimming and J lost 4 bases; unmatched junction nucleotides: 2. The CDR3 region has the DNA TGTGCCAGCAGCTTGGGACTAGCGGAGTACGAGCAGTACTTC. Translated, it gives CASSLGLAEYEQYF.

A few counts support this clone. The chain recombines TRBV28 with TRBJ1-5; 8 bases fit TRBD1. The V gene's germline CDR1 is MDHEN and CDR2 SYDVKM. The CDR3 is 15 amino acids. Unmatched junction bases numbered 4, after V lost 3 bases and J lost 3 bases. CDR3 DNA sequence: TGTGCCAGCAGTTTCTGGACAGGGCACAATCAGCCCCAGCATTTT. Residues: CASSFWTGHNQPQHF. Combining the CDR3 with reference TRBV28 and TRBJ1-5 gives the whole variable domain DVKVTQSSRYLVKRTGEKVFLECVQDMDHENMFWYRQDPGLGLRLIYFSYDVKMKEKGDIPEGYSVSREKKERFSLILESASTNQTSMYLCASSFWTGHNQPQHFGDGTRLSIL.

This chain uses TRBV3-1 (or the pseudogene TRBV3-2) with TRBJ1-4; 9 positions agree with TRBD1. V shed 7 bases and J 5 bases; nucleotides not matched to a gene: 5. The CDR3 has 14 residues. The germline V gene encodes CDR1 LGHDT and CDR2 YNNKEL (reference sequence). The DNA for the CDR3 is TGTGCCAGCACGGACAGGGGCTCAAATGAAAAACTGTTTTTT. Amino acids: CASTDRGSNEKLFF.

This clone was seen a single time. The chain recombines TRBV19 with TRBJ1-5; unclear D gene. The V end was cut by 7 bases, the J end by 4 bases, with 20 bases between. The germline V gene encodes CDR1 LNHDA and CDR2 SQIVND (reference sequence). There are 16 residues in the CDR3. This chain's CDR3 is CASTQGGGLENQPQHF. The CDR3 DNA reads as TGTGCCAGTACCCAAGGCGGAGGTTTAGAAAATCAGCCCCAGCATTTT. Complete variable domain (other parts from reference TRBV19 and TRBJ1-5): DGGITQSPKYLFRKEGQNVTLSCEQNLNHDAMYWYRQDPGQGLRLIYYSQIVNDFQKGDIAEGYSVSREKKESFPLTVTSAQKNPTAFYLCASTQGGGLENQPQHFGDGTRLSIL.

This chain joins TRBV3-1 (or the pseudogene TRBV3-2) and TRBJ1-1; TRBD1 agrees at 7 bases. CDR1 is LGHDT and CDR2 is YNNKEL in the germline V gene (reference sequence). The CDR3 loop spans 16 amino acids. V was clipped by 4 bases and J by 0 bases; unmatched bases: 8. The DNA for the CDR3 is TGTGCCAGCAGCCTCACAGGGGCCGGCATGAACACTGAAGCTTTCTTT. It translates to CASSLTGAGMNTEAFF.

The chain couples TRBV5-4 to TRBJ2-2; 10 nucleotides match TRBD1. The germline V gene has CDR1 SGHNT and CDR2 YYREEE (reference sequence). The length of the CDR3 is 16 residues. The junction had 8 bases not matched to a gene; V was cut back by 3 bases and J by 6 bases. In DNA form, the CDR3 reads TGTGCCAGCAGCTCGCGTGGGACAGGGGCCCCCGGGGAGCTGTTTTTT. This sequence encodes CASSSRGTGAPGELFF.

CDR3 DNA: TGCGCCAGCAGCCCGGGCGGGAGGAACAATGAGCAGTTCTTC. It encodes CASSPGGRNNEQFF. The chain carries TRBV5-1 and TRBJ2-1; 8 bases line up with TRBD2. The J segment lost 5 bases and the V segment lost 4 bases, leaving 5 bases of the junction unmatched. The CDR3 is made up of 14 amino acids. The V gene's germline CDR1 is SGHRS and CDR2 YFSETQ.

The count of this clone is one. Other DNA sequences in the sample encode the same CDR3. The chain is built from TRBV7-9 and TRBJ2-5, with a weak D call TRBD2 (5 bases). The CDR3 runs to 14 residues. Between the trimmed V and J ends, which lost 1 base and 2 bases, there was a span of 8 bases. CDR1 is SEHNR, CDR2 FQNEAQ, per germline (reference sequence). In DNA, the CDR3 is TGTGCCAGCAGCTTAGGCGGAGGTCAAGAGACCCAGTACTTC. The encoded protein is CASSLGGGQETQYF.

A few counts support this clone. The rearrangement uses TRBV5-1 and TRBJ2-2, with 16 positions matching TRBD2. V shed 4 bases and J 5 bases; nucleotides not matched to a gene: 8. Germline CDR1 is SGHRS and CDR2 is YFSETQ. The CDR3 is made up of 18 amino acids. As DNA, the CDR3 is TGCGCCAGCAGCCCGGGACTAGCGGGAGGGCTGAGGACCGGGGAGCTGTTTTTT. Amino acid sequence: CASSPGLAGGLRTGELFF.

The chain links TRBV15 to TRBJ1-1; D uncertain. Trimming shortened V by 0 bases and J by 1 base, and 3 bases separated the two germline ends. Germline CDR1 reads LNHNV; CDR2 reads YYDKDF (reference sequence). The CDR3 is 13 residues long. CDR3 sequence: CATSRDRNTEAFF. Written as DNA, the CDR3 is TGTGCCACCAGCAGAGATCGGAACACTGAAGCTTTCTTT.

The chain couples TRBV28 to TRBJ2-7; TRBD1 is a possible D gene (6 bases). This CDR3 spans 13 amino acids. From germline, CDR1 is MDHEN and CDR2 SYDVKM. With 6 bases removed from V and 5 bases from J, the gap between germline ends came to 14 bases. Here the CDR3 reads CASSLQGRDEQYF. The CDR3 DNA follows: TGTGCCAGCAGCCTACAGGGAAGGGACGAGCAGTACTTC.

There are a few counts of this clone. The chain recombines TRBV12-3 or TRBV12-4 with TRBJ2-3; perhaps TRBD2 as D (5 bases). V lost 7 bases and J lost 6, with 11 bases in between. The CDR3 has 12 amino acids. CDR3 sequence (DNA): TGTGCCAGCACCCGACCGGGGGATACGCAGTATTTT. It specifies CASTRPGDTQYF.